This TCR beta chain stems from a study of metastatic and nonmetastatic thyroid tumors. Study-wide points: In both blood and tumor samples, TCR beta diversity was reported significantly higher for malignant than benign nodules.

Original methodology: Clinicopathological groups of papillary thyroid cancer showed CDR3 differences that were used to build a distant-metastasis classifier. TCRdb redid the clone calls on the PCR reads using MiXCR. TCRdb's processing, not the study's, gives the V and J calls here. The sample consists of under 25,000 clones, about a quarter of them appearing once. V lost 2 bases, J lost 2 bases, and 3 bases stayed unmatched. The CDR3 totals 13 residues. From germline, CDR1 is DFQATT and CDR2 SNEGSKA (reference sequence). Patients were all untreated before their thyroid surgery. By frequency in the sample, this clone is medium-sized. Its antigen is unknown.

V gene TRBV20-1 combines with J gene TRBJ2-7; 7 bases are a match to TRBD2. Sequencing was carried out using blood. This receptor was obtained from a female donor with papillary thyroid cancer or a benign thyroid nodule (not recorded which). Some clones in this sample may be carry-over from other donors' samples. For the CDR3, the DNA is TGCAGTGCTAGAACCGGGGGGACCTACGAGCAGTACTTC. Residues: CSARTGGTYEQYF.